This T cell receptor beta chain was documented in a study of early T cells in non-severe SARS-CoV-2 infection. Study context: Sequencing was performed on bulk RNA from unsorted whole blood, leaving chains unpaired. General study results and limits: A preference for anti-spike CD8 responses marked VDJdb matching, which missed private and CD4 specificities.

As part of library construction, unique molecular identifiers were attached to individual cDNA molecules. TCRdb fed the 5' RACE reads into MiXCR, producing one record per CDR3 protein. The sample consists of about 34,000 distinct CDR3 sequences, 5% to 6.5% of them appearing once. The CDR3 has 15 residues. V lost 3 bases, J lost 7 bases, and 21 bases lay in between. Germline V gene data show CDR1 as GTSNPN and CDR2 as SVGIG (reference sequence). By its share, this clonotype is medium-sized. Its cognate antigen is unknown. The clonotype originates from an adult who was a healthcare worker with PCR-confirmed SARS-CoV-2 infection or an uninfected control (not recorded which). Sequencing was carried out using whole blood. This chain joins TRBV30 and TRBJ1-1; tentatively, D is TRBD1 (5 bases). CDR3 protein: CAWSQQGARVGEAFF. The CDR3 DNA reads TGTGCCTGGAGCCAGCAAGGGGCCCGGGTTGGTGAAGCTTTCTTT. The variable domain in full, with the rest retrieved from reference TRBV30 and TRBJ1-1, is SQTIHQWPATLVQPVGSPLSLECTVEGTSNPNLYWYRQAAGRGLQLLFYSVGIGQISSEVPQNLSASRPQDRQFILSSKKLLLSDSGFYLCAWSQQGARVGEAFFGQGTRLTVV.